This is a list of T cell receptor beta chains from one sample in a study of blood T cell repertoires in COVID-19. Measured with immunoSEQ multiplex PCR; TCRdb has only the in-frame clones, and not every one. The sample has just over 300,000 clones, 70% to 90% seen once; the top ten hold about 2%. Sequencing was carried out using PBMCs or T cells enriched from blood (not recorded which). All receptors come from a man aged 25 to 40 who had recovered from COVID-19. The CDR3 runs from the conserved cysteine through the conserved F or W. A D gene is named only where the DNA matches it firmly. Where a row states a size, it is once, few, many or the class of an expanded clone; other rows omit it.

v_call	j_call	clone_size	d_call	cdr3_aa	cdr3_nt
TRBV30	TRBJ2-7	-	-	CAWSRDWASYEQYF	TGTGCCTGGAGTCGGGACTGGGCCTCCTACGAGCAGTACTTC
TRBV13	TRBJ1-6	-	-	CASSLKDYSPLHF	TGTGCCAGCAGCTTAAAAGACTATTCACCCCTCCACTTT
TRBV9	TRBJ2-3	-	-	CASSAHPATSPDTQYF	TGTGCCAGCAGCGCCCACCCGGCGACTAGTCCAGATACGCAGTATTTT
TRBV6-5	TRBJ2-1	-	-	CASKYGQGHEQFF	TGTGCCAGCAAATACGGGCAGGGCCATGAGCAGTTCTTC
TRBV11-2	TRBJ2-1	-	TRBD2	CASSPTSGSYNEQFF	TGTGCCAGCAGCCCAACTAGCGGCTCCTACAATGAGCAGTTCTTC
TRBV7-8	TRBJ2-7	-	-	CASSGQTKQIYEQYF	TGTGCCAGCAGTGGGCAGACAAAACAAATCTACGAGCAGTACTTC
TRBV7-9	TRBJ2-7	-	-	CASSLRGPSYEQYF	TGTGCCAGCAGCCTCAGGGGCCCGTCCTACGAGCAGTACTTC
TRBV18	TRBJ1-2	-	TRBD1	CASSPGTGTEYGYTF	TGTGCCAGCTCACCAGGGACAGGGACGGAGTATGGCTACACCTTC
TRBV3-1/TRBV3-2	TRBJ1-1	-	-	CASSPGGRTEAFF	TGTGCCAGCAGCCCCGGGGGACGGACTGAAGCTTTCTTT
TRBV7-2	TRBJ2-1	-	TRBD2	CASSQTSGGLGEQFF	TGTGCCAGCAGCCAGACTAGCGGGGGGTTGGGTGAGCAGTTCTTC
TRBV19	TRBJ1-1	-	-	CASSIVWAPDLNTEAFF	TGTGCCAGTAGTATAGTATGGGCACCCGACCTGAACACTGAAGCTTTCTTT
TRBV15	TRBJ2-2	-	TRBD1	CATSKDRGHDNTGELFF	TGTGCCACCAGCAAGGACAGGGGGCACGACAACACCGGGGAGCTGTTTTTT
TRBV19	TRBJ1-5	once	-	CASSYYPGGGNQPQHF	TGTGCCAGTAGTTACTATCCCGGGGGAGGCAATCAGCCCCAGCATTTT
TRBV7-3	TRBJ2-2	-	-	CASSSGGLDGELFF	TGTGCCAGCAGCTCCGGGGGTTTAGACGGGGAGCTGTTTTTT
TRBV4-1	TRBJ1-5	-	-	CASSQERASNQPQHF	TGCGCCAGCAGCCAAGAACGAGCGAGCAATCAGCCCCAGCATTTT